This T cell receptor beta chain was sequenced for a study of T cell repertoires in cytomegalovirus infection (dated by TCRdb to between 2018 and 2020). Regarding the research as a whole: Donor HLA type was relevant to the analysis, because carriage of CMV infection together with the matching HLA type was indicated by public TCR beta signatures.

As regards this clonotype: What antigen it recognizes has not been identified. Base qualities are not at hand, and no much larger clone is one base apart.

Sequenced on an Illumina HiSeq 1500. The raw public reads went through TCRdb reprocessing: fastp at Q25, MiXCR clone calling, in-frame beta chains kept. Rows matching on CDR3 protein sequence are summarized as one entry with the most common DNA and genes. The sample profile shows around 530,000 distinct CDR3 sequences; more than 20% of them were found once. Clones ranked in the top ten supply around 14% of the sample. After removal of 4 bases from V and 4 bases from J, the junction retains 6 bases not matched to a gene. CDR1 and CDR2, looked up from the germline V gene, are ENHRY and SYGVKD. The cysteine opens and the phenylalanine closes a CDR3 of 15 amino acids. Only CDR3 DNA is held: 45 bases, read in frame from base 1. Beyond this particular receptor, the publication reports: Cumulative frequency of public TCR beta family members discriminated carriers of CMV infection plus the relevant HLA type in this cohort and an independent 352-donor cohort. The ex vivo response was dominated by HLA-C-restricted CMV-specific TCR beta clonotypes, which also provided the single most frequent clonotype in two of eight donors.

This chain joins TRBV10-3 to TRBJ2-5, with 10 bases aligning to TRBD2. Specimen: PBMCs. This receptor was taken from a human donor in good health (CMV status not recorded). Some clones in this sample may be carry-over from other donors' samples. The nucleotide sequence is TGTGCCATCAGTGGGCTAGCGGGAGATTCAGAGACCCAGTACTTC. It translates as CAISGLAGDSETQYF.